Listed below are T cell receptor beta chains from one sample, sequenced in a study of blood T cell repertoires in COVID-19. The repertoire was sequenced with immunoSEQ multiplex PCR; TCRdb's copy has only in-frame clones and lacks some. The table records about 230,000 clones, approximately 82% of them present only once. Sequencing was performed on peripheral blood. These receptors were obtained from a woman in her forties who had recovered from COVID-19. CDR3s include the opening cysteine and the closing phenylalanine or tryptophan. Fields, in order: V gene, clone size, CDR3 length, CDR3 protein. Rows may omit the clone size; those that give it use once, few, many or a size class.

TRBV6-2/TRBV6-3,NA,15,CASSYGTIAMYTQYF
TRBV20-1,NA,14,CSASMRGGRETQYF
TRBV29-1,NA,12,CSVDSGGTEAFF
TRBV6-2/TRBV6-3,NA,16,CASSYGLAGDTDTQYF
TRBV7-2,NA,16,CASSLGVLGGNTEAFF
TRBV15,few,13,CATSNTFNQPQHF
TRBV5-1,NA,13,CASRDGTNYEQYF
TRBV7-2,NA,16,CASSPKAGDIYNEQFF
TRBV11-1,NA,15,CASSLARTASYEQYF
TRBV7-2,NA,16,CASSLFTGTGTGELFF
TRBV5-4,NA,17,CASSPQLRGSFTDTQYF
TRBV12-5,NA,14,CYSTGVQGLSPLHF
TRBV7-2,NA,15,CASSLVSVVSDTQYF
TRBV28,once,14,CASSSPGQNNEQFF
TRBV11-3,NA,15,CASRVSGGLSYEQYF
TRBV5-1,once,16,CASSPQGQAFQETQYF
TRBV10-3,NA,15,CAISESLGQGHGYTF
TRBV6-5,NA,14,CASKQDSSGNTIYF
TRBV5-1,once,14,CASSTGQIYTEAFF
TRBV5-1,NA,18,CASSLEPSGGNHQETQYF
TRBV5-8,NA,17,CASSLRTGLLAYNEQFF
TRBV12-3/TRBV12-4,NA,13,CASSLTSDQAQHF
TRBV28,NA,16,CASSLPLQGSSYEQYF
TRBV5-1,NA,12,CASSSSNTEAFF
TRBV7-9,few,15,CASSLGQGSDQPQHF
TRBV5-1,NA,15,CASSLDRGSTDTQYF
TRBV10-3,NA,14,CATRLAGGLNEQFF
TRBV5-1,NA,15,CASKWRGGDDYGYTF
TRBV9,NA,13,CASSPRTGDEQYF
TRBV18,NA,14,CASSRLGNQETQYF
TRBV5-1,once,16,CASSQTSGRVSRPQHF
TRBV6-2/TRBV6-3,NA,14,CASSYFGGNQPQHF
TRBV6-2/TRBV6-3,NA,15,CASSYSFQGSYEQYF
TRBV5-1,NA,15,CASSLGTGFNQPQHF
TRBV12-5,NA,11,CASGGNSPLHF
TRBV7-2,NA,15,CASSRGATGVGGDTF
TRBV19,NA,14,CASSPQSQAGGYTF
TRBV4-2,NA,15,CASSQDLSGVETQYF
TRBV5-1,NA,15,CASSFSASSYNEQFF
TRBV7-2,NA,13,CASSLARYNEQFF
TRBV5-4,NA,16,CASSAQTGDSAYEQYF
TRBV6-5,NA,14,CASSIGLDRGTQYF
TRBV30,NA,10,CAWISYEQYF
TRBV2,NA,12,CASVSPPGLLRF
TRBV6-2/TRBV6-3,once,12,CASSSGLNEQFF
TRBV19,NA,16,CATSWSLLYSNQPQHF
TRBV7-9,NA,19,CASSLARSLLQRPDEKLFF
TRBV3-1/TRBV3-2,NA,13,CASSSYREGTQYF
TRBV7-2,NA,13,CASSFTGNSPLHF